These 9 T cell receptor beta chains share one sample of origin, sequenced in a study of T cells in Graves' hyperthyroidism and ophthalmopathy (dated by TCRdb to between 2019 and 2020). Libraries were made using multiplex PCR. These reads were obtained on an Illumina HiSeq 2000. The TCR beta CDR3 regions were amplified from RNA transcripts. The TCR CDR3 was subjected to a first round of RT-PCR using the HTBI primer set and the Qiagen OneStep RT-PCR kit. TCRdb's own reprocessing of the public reads used fastp at Q25 and MiXCR and kept productive beta chains. CDR3 protein duplicates are merged, each entry listing the most common genes and DNA. The sample table records hundreds of thousands of distinct CDR3 sequences; just over 45% of these occur just once. The ten top clones hold just over 8% of the sample. The specimen sequenced was peripheral blood or thyroid tissue (not recorded which). The receptor source for this set is a woman between 18 and 30 years old with Graves' hyperthyroidism. Donor details come from another sample of the same person, matched by shared clones.

The gene calls are TRBV10-3 and TRBJ2-7; 14 bases are shared with TRBD2. V was pared by 6 bases and J by 2 bases, with 3 bases of the junction left unmatched. Germline V gives CDR1 ENHRY, CDR2 SYGVKD. The CDR3 has 15 residues. CDR3 protein: CAIRVGLAGAYEQYF. DNA of the CDR3: TGTGCCATCAGAGTGGGACTAGCGGGGGCCTACGAGCAGTACTTC.

The V gene is TRBV7-9, the J gene TRBJ1-2; 7 positions agree with TRBD1. With V trimmed by 3 bases and J by 3 bases, 4 bases remained unmatched. CDR1 is SEHNR and CDR2 is FQNEAQ in the germline V gene (reference sequence). CDR3 length equals 14 residues. CDR3: CASSFRDRDYGYTF. CDR3 DNA: TGTGCCAGCAGCTTCCGGGACAGAGACTATGGCTACACCTTC.

About this clonotype: Mismatch with germline at one junction end may stem from a read error. Here the CDR3 reads CASRLNGANCGYTF. CDR3 nucleotides: TGTGCCAGCAGATTGAACGGAGCTAACTGTGGCTACACCTTC. This chain connects TRBV6-5 to TRBJ1-2; D unresolved. From germline, CDR1 is MNHEY and CDR2 SVGAGI. The length of the CDR3 is 14 residues.

This sequence joins TRBV24-1 and TRBJ1-4; maybe TRBD1 (6 bases). Between the trimmed V and J ends, which lost 6 bases and 7 bases, there was a span of 11 bases. This CDR3 spans 13 amino acids. Germline V CDR1 and CDR2: KGHDR, SFDVKD. The CDR3 sequence: CATSRGEGEKLFF. The CDR3, as DNA: TGTGCCACCAGTAGGGGGGAGGGTGAAAAACTGTTTTTT.

As concerns this clonotype: One end of the junction fails to match germline, which may point to a read error. V and J are TRBV7-9 and TRBJ1-1; D not certain. The CDR3 is 14 residues long. Per germline, CDR1 SEHNR and CDR2 FQNEAQ (reference sequence). The CDR3 protein is CASTLVGKNTEAFF. The CDR3 nucleotides are TGTGCCAGCACCTTAGTCGGCAAAAACACTGAAGCTTTCTTT.

On this clonotype: Compared with germline, one end of the junction differs, possibly owing to a read error. This sequence joins TRBV7-3 and TRBJ1-2; D unclear. Germline V lookup: CDR1 SGHTA, CDR2 FQGTGA. This CDR3 contains 12 residues. The CDR3 sequence: CASSQDDIGYIF. As DNA, the CDR3 is TGTGCCAGCAGCCAAGACGACATTGGCTACATCTTC.

This clonotype has only one observation. The genes are TRBV7-2 and TRBJ1-6; tentatively, D is TRBD1 (5 bases). Per germline, CDR1 SGHTA and CDR2 FQGNSA. The CDR3 extends over 15 amino acids. V lost 8 bases and J lost 3, with 14 bases in between. Here the CDR3 reads CASGWGNVYNSPLHF. In DNA, the CDR3 is TGTGCCAGCGGCTGGGGCAACGTCTATAATTCACCCCTCCACTTT.

This clonotype was seen just once. The genes are TRBV5-1 and TRBJ2-3; perhaps TRBD2 as D (6 bases). Trimming took 7 bases from V and 2 from J, leaving 17 bases between them. Per the germline V gene, CDR1 is SGHRS and CDR2 is YFSETQ. The CDR3 runs 15 residues. CDR3 in DNA: TGCGCCAGCGCCCACCGGTTAGCGGCCACAGATACGCAGTATTTT. Its protein product is CASAHRLAATDTQYF. The variable domain in full, with the rest retrieved from reference TRBV5-1 and TRBJ2-3, is KAGVTQTPRYLIKTRGQQVTLSCSPISGHRSVSWYQQTPGQGLQFLFEYFSETQRNKGNFPGRFSGRQFSNSRSEMNVSTLELGDSALYLCASAHRLAATDTQYFGPGTRLTVL.

CDR3 sequence reads: CASRDRDSYNSPLHF. CDR3 DNA sequence: TGTGCCAGCCGTGACAGGGACTCCTATAATTCACCCCTCCACTTT. J is TRBJ1-6 and V is TRBV7-9; the match to TRBD1 covers 7 bases. V gave up 8 bases and J gave up 0 bases; unmatched junction bases: 4. CDR3 size: 15 residues. The germline V gene encodes CDR1 SEHNR and CDR2 FQNEAQ (reference sequence).